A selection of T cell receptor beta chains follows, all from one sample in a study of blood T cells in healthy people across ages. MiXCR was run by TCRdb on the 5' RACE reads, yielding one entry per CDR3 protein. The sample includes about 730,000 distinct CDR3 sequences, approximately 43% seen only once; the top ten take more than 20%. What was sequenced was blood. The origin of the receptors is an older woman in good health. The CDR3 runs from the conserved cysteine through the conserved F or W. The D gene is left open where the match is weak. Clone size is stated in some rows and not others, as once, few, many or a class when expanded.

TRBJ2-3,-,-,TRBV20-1,CSAMAEARDTQYF,TGCAGTGCTATGGCCGAGGCGAGGGATACGCAGTATTTT
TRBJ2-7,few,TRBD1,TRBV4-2,CASSQDPGTGAYEQYF,TGTGCCAGCAGCCAAGATCCCGGGACAGGGGCCTACGAGCAGTACTTC
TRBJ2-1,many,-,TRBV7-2,CASSFANEQFF,TGTGCCAGCAGCTTCGCCAATGAGCAGTTCTTC
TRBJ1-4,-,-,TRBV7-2,CASSLDGARIRLFF,TGTGCCAGCAGCTTAGATGGGGCCAGGATTCGACTGTTTTTT
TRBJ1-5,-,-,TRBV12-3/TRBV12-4,CASSFAGDNQPQHF,TGTGCCAGCAGTTTTGCAGGGGACAATCAGCCCCAGCATTTT
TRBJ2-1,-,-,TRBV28,CASSFTLHSYNEQFF,TGTGCCAGCAGTTTCACCTTACACTCCTACAATGAGCAGTTCTTC
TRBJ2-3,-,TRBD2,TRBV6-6,CASSSGTSGADTQYF,TGTGCCAGCAGTTCCGGGACTAGCGGGGCAGATACGCAGTATTTT
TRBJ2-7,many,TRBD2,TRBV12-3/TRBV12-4,CASSATELAGSYEQYF,TGTGCCAGCAGTGCCACTGAGCTAGCGGGCTCCTACGAGCAGTACTTC
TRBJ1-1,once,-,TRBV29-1,CSVVFLGEGTEAFF,TGCAGCGTTGTTTTTTTGGGGGAAGGCACTGAAGCTTTCTTT
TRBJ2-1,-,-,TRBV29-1,CSTSFGQRSNNEQFF,TGCAGCACCTCGTTCGGCCAGCGGTCGAACAATGAGCAGTTCTTC
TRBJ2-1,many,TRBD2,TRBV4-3,CASSQGLAGKYNEQFF,TGCGCCAGCAGCCAAGGGCTAGCGGGGAAATACAATGAGCAGTTCTTC
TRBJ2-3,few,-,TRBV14,CASSQPRATQYF,TGTGCCAGCAGCCAGCCCCGGGCTACGCAGTATTTT
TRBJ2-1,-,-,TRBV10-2,CASSVPLRQTNEQFF,TGCGCCAGCAGTGTCCCCCTGAGACAGACCAATGAGCAGTTCTTC
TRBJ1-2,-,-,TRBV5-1,CASSSQGTANYGYTF,TGCGCCAGCAGCTCACAGGGAACAGCTAACTATGGCTACACCTTC
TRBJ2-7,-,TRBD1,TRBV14,CASSHMGIGGNEQYF,TGTGCCAGCAGCCATATGGGTATAGGGGGCAATGAGCAGTACTTC
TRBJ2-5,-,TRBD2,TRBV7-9,CASSFAGLEQETQYF,TGTGCCAGCAGCTTCGCGGGACTAGAGCAAGAGACCCAGTACTTC
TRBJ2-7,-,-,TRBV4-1,CASGGSGANEQYF,TGCGCCAGCGGGGGGTCAGGGGCCAACGAGCAGTACTTC
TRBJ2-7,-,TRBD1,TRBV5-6,CASSLQGSAYEQYF,TGTGCCAGCAGCTTACAGGGGTCTGCATACGAGCAGTACTTC
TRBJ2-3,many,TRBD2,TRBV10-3,CAISEPGGGPTDTQYF,TGTGCCATCAGTGAGCCGGGAGGGGGGCCCACAGATACGCAGTATTTT
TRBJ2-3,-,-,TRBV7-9,CASSLVPGLEDTQYF,TGTGCCAGCAGCTTAGTCCCGGGACTGGAGGATACGCAGTATTTT
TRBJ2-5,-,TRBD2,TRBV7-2,CASSGAGGGETQYF,TGTGCCAGCAGCGGGGCGGGGGGTGGAGAGACCCAGTACTTC
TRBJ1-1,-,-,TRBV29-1,CSEGRAGTEAFF,TGCAGCGAAGGCAGGGCGGGGACTGAAGCTTTCTTT
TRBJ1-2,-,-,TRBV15,CATSRDGAGWGYTF,TGTGCCACCAGCAGAGATGGGGCAGGGTGGGGCTACACCTTC
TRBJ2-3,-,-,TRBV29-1,CSVETVASTDTQYF,TGCAGCGTTGAAACGGTAGCGTCGACAGATACGCAGTATTTT
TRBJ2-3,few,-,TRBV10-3,CAISDTGADTQYF,TGTGCCATCAGTGATACAGGTGCAGATACGCAGTATTTT
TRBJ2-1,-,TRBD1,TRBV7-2,CASSSTTGGEQFF,TGTGCCAGCAGCTCAACCACAGGGGGCGAGCAGTTCTTC
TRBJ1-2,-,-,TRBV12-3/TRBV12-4,CASSRGADALGYTF,TGTGCCAGCAGCCGGGGGGCTGACGCTTTAGGCTACACCTTC